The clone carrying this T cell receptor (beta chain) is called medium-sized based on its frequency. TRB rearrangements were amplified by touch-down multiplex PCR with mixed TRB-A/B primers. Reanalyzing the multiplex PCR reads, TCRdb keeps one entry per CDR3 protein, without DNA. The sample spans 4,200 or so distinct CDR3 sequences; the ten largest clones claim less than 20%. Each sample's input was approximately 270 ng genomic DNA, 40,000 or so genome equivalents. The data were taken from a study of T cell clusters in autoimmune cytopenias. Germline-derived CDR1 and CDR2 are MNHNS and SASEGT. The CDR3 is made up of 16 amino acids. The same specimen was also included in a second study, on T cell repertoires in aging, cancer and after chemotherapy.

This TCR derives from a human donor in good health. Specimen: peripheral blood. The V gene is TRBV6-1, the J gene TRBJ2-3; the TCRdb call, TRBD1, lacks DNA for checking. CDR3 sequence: CASSPLGGGETDTQYF.